The 28 T cell receptor beta chains presented below share a single source sample, sequenced in a study of CD8 T cells in ankylosing spondylitis. Study-level points and caveats: A motif in TCR beta, a set of under ten highly homologous variants, appeared characteristic of ankylosing spondylitis blood.

TCRdb independently ran MiXCR on the 5' RACE reads; one entry per CDR3 protein. The sample lists fewer than 500,000 distinct CDR3 sequences; 25% to 30% were seen once. These TCRs' antigens remain unknown. Material for sequencing was blood, either unsorted or a sorted T cell fraction (not recorded which). The receptor source for this set is a male donor with ankylosing spondylitis.

V is TRBV12-3 or TRBV12-4 and J is TRBJ2-5; a possible D gene is TRBD2 (6 bases). CDR3 size: 15 residues. V shed 1 base and J shed 7 bases, with 16 bases lying between them. This chain's CDR3 is CASSLVGGASGTQYF. The CDR3 nucleotides read TGTGCCAGCAGTTTAGTTGGCGGGGCCTCGGGGACCCAGTACTTC.

The chain links TRBV5-1 to TRBJ2-1, with 14 bases identical to TRBD2. V shed 0 bases and J 4 bases; nucleotides not matched to a gene: 3. The CDR3 runs 17 residues. Germline CDR1 is SGHRS and CDR2 is YFSETQ. CDR3 sequence reads: CASSLGTSGRTYNEQFF. CDR3 bases: TGCGCCAGCAGCTTGGGGACTAGCGGGAGGACTTACAATGAGCAGTTCTTC.

The CDR3: CASSEAPAGAYNEQFF. DNA of the CDR3: TGTGCCAGCAGTGAAGCGCCCGCGGGAGCCTACAATGAGCAGTTCTTC. This chain uses TRBV2 with TRBJ2-1, with TRBD2 matching over 7 bases. The V and J ends lost 0 bases and 2 bases, in that order; junction bases with no gene match: 4. The CDR3 has 16 residues. CDR1 SNHLY and CDR2 FYNNEI come from the germline V gene.

V and J are TRBV27 and TRBJ2-1; 11 positions agree with TRBD2. Looked up from germline, CDR1 is MNHEY and CDR2 is SMNVEV (reference sequence). This CDR3 is built from 16 residues. V lost 5 bases and J lost 6; bases outside the gene matches: 9. The CDR3 sequence: CASSAPGLAGGNEQFF. As DNA, the CDR3 is TGTGCCAGCAGTGCCCCTGGACTAGCGGGTGGCAATGAGCAGTTCTTC.

This clonotype was seen at least ten times. The V and J genes are TRBV7-2 and TRBJ2-3; D not certain. The CDR3 totals 15 residues. The V gene's germline CDR1 is SGHTA and CDR2 FQGNSA. V lost 2 bases, J lost 4 bases, and 13 bases lay in between. The CDR3 region has the DNA TGTGCCAGCAGCTTACTCGGTAATATAGCAGATACGCAGTATTTT. Its protein is CASSLLGNIADTQYF.

V usage is TRBV6-1 and J usage is TRBJ1-1; maybe TRBD1 (6 bases). The CDR3 length is 14 residues. CDR1 is MNHNS, CDR2 SASEGT, per germline. Deletions cut 3 bases from V and 3 bases from J, with 11 bases between. The CDR3 region has the DNA TGTGCCAGCAGTGAGGACAGATTCTACACTGAAGCTTTCTTT. This encodes CASSEDRFYTEAFF.

The rearrangement joins TRBV7-6 to TRBJ1-4; TRBD1 might be the D (5 bases). This CDR3 has 17 residues. Germline lookup yields CDR1 SGHVS and CDR2 FNYEAQ. Trimming removed 2 bases from V and 5 bases from J, with 18 bases in between. DNA of the CDR3: TGTGCCAGCAGCTTAAGCCTTCGGGGACGGAGAAATGAAAAACTGTTTTTT. Amino acid sequence: CASSLSLRGRRNEKLFF.

A few counts support this clonotype. The chain has TRBV12-3 or TRBV12-4 and TRBJ2-7; 10 bases are shared with TRBD1. The V gene end was trimmed by 2 bases and the J gene end by 5 bases; junction bases not matched to a gene: 6. CDR3 length equals 15 residues. The CDR3 spells CASSLQGTGVHEQYF. For the CDR3, the DNA is TGTGCCAGCAGTTTACAGGGGACAGGGGTCCACGAGCAGTACTTC.

The rearrangement links TRBV2 to TRBJ2-5; possible D gene TRBD2, 6 bases. CDR1 and CDR2 (germline): SNHLY, FYNNEI. V lost 3 bases to trimming and J lost 1 base, with 9 bases between them. CDR3 length: 14 residues. As DNA, the CDR3 is TGTGCCAGCAGTGACGGGGGTTTCCAAGAGACCCAGTACTTC. This translates into CASSDGGFQETQYF.

This clonotype has more than one count but fewer than ten. The rearrangement uses TRBV3-1 and TRBJ1-2, with D perhaps TRBD1 (5 bases). CDR3 size: 14 residues. Germline-derived CDR1 and CDR2 are LGHDT and YNNKEL (reference sequence). V shed 4 bases and J shed 4 bases, with 13 bases lying between them. The DNA for the CDR3 is TGTGCCAGCAGCCCTATGGGGGGGTCCTATGGCTACACCTTC. Translated: CASSPMGGSYGYTF.

This clonotype turned up a few times. The genes are TRBV7-9 and TRBJ2-3; possible D gene TRBD1, 5 bases. Trimming pared 2 bases from V and 4 bases from J, leaving 10 bases between. The CDR3 extends over 14 amino acids. Germline CDR1 and CDR2: SEHNR and FQNEAQ (reference sequence). The CDR3, as DNA: TGTGCCAGCAGCTTAACCATGACAGCAGATACGCAGTATTTT. Amino acids: CASSLTMTADTQYF.

This clonotype has only a few counts. The CDR3 region is CATSGTYTGGGQFF. The CDR3 DNA follows: TGTGCCACCAGTGGAACATATACAGGGGGCGGCCAGTTCTTC. The rearrangement uses TRBV24-1 and TRBJ2-1, with 9 bases lining up with TRBD1. V lost 5 bases, J lost 13 bases, and 11 bases stayed unmatched. CDR3 length equals 14 residues. Germline CDR1 is KGHDR and CDR2 is SFDVKD.

The chain combines TRBV5-1 with TRBJ2-1; 11 bases map to TRBD2. J gave up 1 base and V 5 bases, and 5 bases lay outside the gene matches. Germline CDR1 reads SGHRS; CDR2 reads YFSETQ. The CDR3 sequence is 16 residues long. CDR3 residues: CASSFSGRGSYNEQFF. The CDR3, as DNA: TGCGCCAGCAGTTTTAGCGGGAGGGGGTCCTACAATGAGCAGTTCTTC.

The chain is built from TRBV30 and TRBJ2-1; TRBD2 matches 7 bases. With V trimmed by 0 bases and J by 10 bases, 9 bases remained unmatched. The CDR3 runs to 14 residues. The germline CDR1 and CDR2 sequences are GTSNPN and SVGIG (reference sequence). CDR3 sequence: CAWSVSGGHSEQFF. The CDR3 coding sequence is TGTGCCTGGAGTGTATCGGGAGGACATTCGGAGCAGTTCTTC.

The chain couples TRBV12-3 or TRBV12-4 to TRBJ1-2; 8 nucleotides agree with TRBD1. The CDR3 extends over 13 amino acids. V lost 4 bases and J lost 2; bases outside the gene matches: 0. The CDR3 nucleotides read TGTGCCAGCAGTTGGGACAGGAACTATGGCTACACCTTC. Translation gives CASSWDRNYGYTF.

In its sample, this clonotype was seen once. The chain is built from TRBV7-9 and TRBJ2-1, with 13 bases matching TRBD2. Germline loops: CDR1 SEHNR, CDR2 FQNEAQ (reference sequence). The CDR3 totals 16 residues. After removal of 6 bases from V and 5 bases from J, the junction contained 7 bases not matched to a gene. CDR3 in DNA: TGTGCCAGCAGGCCCACTAGCGGGAGGGCGGACAATGAGCAGTTCTTC. This translates into CASRPTSGRADNEQFF.

In its sample, this clonotype was seen a few times. J is TRBJ2-4 and V is TRBV2; D not certain. The germline V gene encodes CDR1 SNHLY and CDR2 FYNNEI. V lost 2 bases to trimming and J lost 3 bases, with 11 bases between them. CDR3 length: 15 amino acids. CDR3 DNA sequence: TGTGCCAGCAGTGAATCGGAACTTTACAAAAACATTCAGTACTTC. Its protein is CASSESELYKNIQYF.

The chain joins TRBV20-1 to TRBJ2-3; 7 bases fit TRBD2. This CDR3 contains 15 residues. In germline, CDR1 is DFQATT, CDR2 SNEGSKA (reference sequence). The ends lost 6 bases at V and 3 bases at J; junction bases unmatched: 12. The CDR3 here is CSAAAGEGSTDTQYF. As DNA, the CDR3 is TGCAGTGCCGCTGCGGGGGAGGGGTCAACAGATACGCAGTATTTT.

This clonotype was counted between two and nine times. CDR3 region: CATSRGGDGSPLHF. In nucleotides, the CDR3 is TGTGCCACCAGCAGAGGTGGCGACGGTTCACCCCTCCACTTT. The genes are TRBV15 and TRBJ1-6; D uncertain. Germline-derived CDR1 and CDR2 are LNHNV and YYDKDF (reference sequence). Between the trimmed V and J ends, which lost 1 base and 9 bases, there was a span of 10 bases. The CDR3 is made up of 14 amino acids. The complete variable domain, with remaining parts taken from reference TRBV15 and TRBJ1-6, reads DAMVIQNPRYQVTQFGKPVTLSCSQTLNHNVMYWYQQKSSQAPKLLFHYYDKDFNNEADTPDNFQSRRPNTSFCFLDIRSPGLGDTAMYLCATSRGGDGSPLHFGNGTRLTVT.

This chain connects TRBV11-2 to TRBJ2-3; unclear D gene. From germline, CDR1 is SGHAT and CDR2 FQNNGV. The length of the CDR3 is 13 residues. V was cut by 5 bases and J by 4 bases, with 10 bases left in between. The DNA for the CDR3 is TGTGCCAGCAGCATCGCCGGATCAGATACGCAGTATTTT. Its translation is CASSIAGSDTQYF.

This chain connects TRBV12-3 or TRBV12-4 to TRBJ2-1, with 8 bases that match TRBD2. V was pared by 1 base and J by 0 bases, with 17 bases of the junction left unmatched. The CDR3 is 21 residues long. DNA of the CDR3: TGTGCCAGCAGTTTAGGGGGGAAGCTTAGCGGGGCCAATTTCTCCTACAATGAGCAGTTCTTC. Protein: CASSLGGKLSGANFSYNEQFF.

V usage is TRBV7-9 and J usage is TRBJ2-1; perhaps TRBD1 as D (6 bases). V dropped 2 bases and J dropped 12 bases, with 20 bases sitting between them. The CDR3 loop spans 15 amino acids. CDR1 SEHNR and CDR2 FQNEAQ come from the germline V gene (reference sequence). Written as DNA, the CDR3 is TGTGCCAGCAGCTTAATAGGGGGAGCACCGGGTTTGCAGTTCTTC. Its translation: CASSLIGGAPGLQFF.

In this sample, this clonotype turned up a few times. The V call is TRBV19, the J call TRBJ2-5, with a tentative D call TRBD2 (5 bases). Germline CDR1 and CDR2: LNHDA and SQIVND (reference sequence). With 3 bases removed from V and 4 bases from J, the gap between germline ends came to 9 bases. This CDR3 is built from 13 residues. CDR3 region: CASSMSGGETQYF. The CDR3, as DNA: TGTGCCAGTAGTATGTCAGGAGGAGAGACCCAGTACTTC.

The CDR3 nucleotides read TGTGCCACCGAAAGTGGGATGAACACTGAAGCTTTCTTT. Translated, it gives CATESGMNTEAFF. V and J are TRBV6-6 and TRBJ1-1; no reliable D call. V shed 10 bases and J shed 0 bases, with 12 bases lying between them. The CDR3 is 13 residues long. The germline V gene encodes CDR1 MNHNY and CDR2 SVGAGI (reference sequence).

This clonotype turned up a few times. The gene calls are TRBV20-1 and TRBJ2-7, with no clear D. The V gene lost 6 bases and the J gene lost 3 bases, with 9 bases spanning the gap. Germline-derived CDR1 and CDR2 are DFQATT and SNEGSKA (reference sequence). This CDR3 contains 11 residues. The CDR3 coding sequence is TGCAGTGCAGGTGCGCTCTACGAGCAGTACGTC. This gives the protein CSAGALYEQYV.

Only a few counts were recorded for this clonotype. The chain is built from TRBV5-1 and TRBJ2-3; 13 bases agree with TRBD2. The V gene's germline CDR1 is SGHRS and CDR2 YFSETQ. J was trimmed by 1 base and V by 4 bases; bases with no gene match: 3. CDR3 size: 16 residues. The CDR3 sequence: CASSTGLAGGTDTQYF. In nucleotides, the CDR3 is TGCGCCAGCAGCACTGGACTAGCGGGAGGCACAGATACGCAGTATTTT.

This rearrangement joins TRBV5-1 to TRBJ2-7; 10 nucleotides match TRBD1. CDR1 and CDR2 (germline): SGHRS, YFSETQ. The junction had 5 bases not matched to a gene; V was cut back by 5 bases and J by 3 bases. The CDR3 has 14 amino acids. CDR3 amino acids: CASRFRDRGYEQYF. The CDR3, as DNA: TGCGCCAGCAGATTCCGGGACAGGGGCTACGAGCAGTACTTC.

This clonotype showed up just a few times. V gene TRBV12-3 or TRBV12-4 combines with J gene TRBJ2-7; 9 bases are a match to TRBD2. The CDR3 sequence is 17 residues long. With V trimmed by 0 bases and J by 0 bases, 6 bases remained unmatched. CDR3 sequence reads: CASSLAGGSGSSYEQYV. The CDR3 nucleotides are TGTGCCAGCAGTTTAGCAGGTGGTAGCGGGAGCTCCTACGAGCAGTACGTC.